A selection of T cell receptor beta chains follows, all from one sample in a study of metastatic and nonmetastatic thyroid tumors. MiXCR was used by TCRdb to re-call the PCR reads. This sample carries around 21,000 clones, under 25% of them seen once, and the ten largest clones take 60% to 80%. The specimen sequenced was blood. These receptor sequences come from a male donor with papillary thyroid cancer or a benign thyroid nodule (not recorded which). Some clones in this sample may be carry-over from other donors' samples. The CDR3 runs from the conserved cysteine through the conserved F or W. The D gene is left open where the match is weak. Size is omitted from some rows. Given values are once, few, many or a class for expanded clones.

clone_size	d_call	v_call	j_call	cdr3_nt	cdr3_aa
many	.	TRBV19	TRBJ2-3	TGTGCCAGTAGTATAGTTTGGGCAGATACGCAGTATTTT	CASSIVWADTQYF
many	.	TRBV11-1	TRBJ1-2	TGTGCCAGCAGCTTATCAGGGGTCGACCGTTACTATGGCTACACCTTC	CASSLSGVDRYYGYTF
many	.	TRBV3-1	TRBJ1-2	TGTGCCAGCAGCCAAGACGGGGAAGGCTACACCTTC	CASSQDGEGYTF
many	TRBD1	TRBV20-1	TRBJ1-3	TGCAGTGCTCCTCCGGGACAGGGGAGCAAAAACACCATATATTTT	CSAPPGQGSKNTIYF
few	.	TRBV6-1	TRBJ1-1	TGTGCCAGCAGTGAAGCCTGGGACTCCCGGGTCGTGAATGAAGCTTTCTTT	CASSEAWDSRVVNEAFF
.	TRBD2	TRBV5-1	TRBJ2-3	TGCGCCAGCAGCTCGGGGGGGCCGGGAGATACGCAGTATTTT	CASSSGGPGDTQYF
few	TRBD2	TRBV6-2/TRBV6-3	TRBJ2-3	TGTGCCAGCAGTTCGGGACTAGAGGGAGTCGGTACAGATATGCAGTATTTT	CASSSGLEGVGTDMQYF
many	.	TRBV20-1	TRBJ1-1	TGCACCTTAGGTGGGGCTGAAGCTTTCTTT	CTLGGAEAFF
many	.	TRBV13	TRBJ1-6	TGTGCCAGCAGCTTAGGGGGGGGCTCCTATAATTCACCCCTCCACTTT	CASSLGGGSYNSPLHF
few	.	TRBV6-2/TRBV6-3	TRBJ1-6	TGTGCCAGCAGTTATCAGGGACGCAATTCACCCCTCCACTTT	CASSYQGRNSPLHF
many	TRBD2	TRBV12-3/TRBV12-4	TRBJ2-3	TGTGCCAGCAGTATAGCGGGGAGTGGGGCAGATACGCAGTATTTT	CASSIAGSGADTQYF
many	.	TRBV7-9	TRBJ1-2	TGTGCCAGCAGTTTAGAGATGGTTAACTATGGCTACACCTTC	CASSLEMVNYGYTF
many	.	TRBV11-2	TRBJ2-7	TGTGCCAGCAGCTTAGATCCGATCCTCTACGAGCAGTACTTC	CASSLDPILYEQYF
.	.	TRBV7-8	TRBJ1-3	TGTGCCAGCAGCTTAGGGTCGGGTCTGGGCGGAAACACCATATATTTT	CASSLGSGLGGNTIYF
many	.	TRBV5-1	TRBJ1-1	TGCGCCAGCAGCCATAACCCCCCCCCCGACACTGAAGCTTTCTTT	CASSHNPPPDTEAFF
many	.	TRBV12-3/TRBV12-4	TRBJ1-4	TGTGCCAGCACCTCTCTCGCAGGGGCGCTAAATGAAAAACTGTTTTTT	CASTSLAGALNEKLFF
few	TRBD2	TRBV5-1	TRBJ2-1	TGCGCCAGCAGCGACAGCGGGGGGTCCTACAATGAGCAGTTCTTC	CASSDSGGSYNEQFF
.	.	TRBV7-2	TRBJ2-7	TGTGCCAGCAGCTTAGCACCAGCTAGAGACCTTTGGTTC	CASSLAPARDLWF
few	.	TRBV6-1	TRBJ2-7	TGTGCCAGCAGCAGCTTCAGCTACGAGCAGTACTTC	CASSSFSYEQYF
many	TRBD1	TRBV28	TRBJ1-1	TGTGCCAGCAGTAACCTACAGGGGGTGCGAAACACTGAAGCTTTCTTT	CASSNLQGVRNTEAFF
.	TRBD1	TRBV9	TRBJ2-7	TGTGCCAGCAGCGCAGGGACAGCCTACGAGCAGTACTTC	CASSAGTAYEQYF
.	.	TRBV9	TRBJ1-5	TGTGCCAGCAGCGTGACAGGCGCGGGCAATCAGCCCCAGCATTTT	CASSVTGAGNQPQHF
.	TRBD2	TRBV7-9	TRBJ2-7	TGTGCCAGCAGCCCGGAAGCGGGAGCCTACGAGCAGTACTTC	CASSPEAGAYEQYF
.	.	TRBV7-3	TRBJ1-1	TGTGCCAGCAGCCGGGGTGGGCAGGGTCAAGCTTTCTTT	CASSRGGQGQAFF
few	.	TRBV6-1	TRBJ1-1	TGTGCCACCCTCCCCAGGCCGGTGACGCGGACTGAAGCTTTCTTT	CATLPRPVTRTEAFF
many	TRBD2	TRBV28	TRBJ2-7	TGTGCCAGCAGCACCCCCGGGACTAGAAACTCCTACGAGCAGTACTTC	CASSTPGTRNSYEQYF
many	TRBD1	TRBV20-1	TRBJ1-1	TGCAGTGCTAGTCAAACAGGGGGCCAGGGGACTGAAGCTTTCTTT	CSASQTGGQGTEAFF
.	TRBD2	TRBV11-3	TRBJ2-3	TGTGCCAGCAGTATAGCGGGGAACACAGATACGCAGTATTTT	CASSIAGNTDTQYF
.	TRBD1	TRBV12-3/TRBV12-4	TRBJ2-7	TGTGCCAGCAGTTTAGGGGCACAGGGGGATTCCGAGCAGTACTTC	CASSLGAQGDSEQYF
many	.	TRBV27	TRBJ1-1	TGTGCCAGCAGCCAAGGTATGAACACTGAAGCTTTCTTT	CASSQGMNTEAFF
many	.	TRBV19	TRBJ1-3	TGTGCCAGTAGTTCAGCAGGGTCCTCTGGAAACACCATATATTTT	CASSSAGSSGNTIYF
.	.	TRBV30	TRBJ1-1	TGTGCCTGGGACGGACTGACTAGGGAAGCTTTCTTT	CAWDGLTREAFF
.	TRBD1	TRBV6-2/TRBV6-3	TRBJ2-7	TGTGCCACCAGACAGGGGATTCAGTACGAGCAGTACTTC	CATRQGIQYEQYF
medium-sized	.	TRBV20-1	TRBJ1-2	TGCAGTGCTAGAGGGATCTATGGCTACACCTTC	CSARGIYGYTF
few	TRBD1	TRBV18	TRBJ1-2	TGTGCCAGCTCACCGACAGGGTGGCTAGGTTACCACTTC	CASSPTGWLGYHF
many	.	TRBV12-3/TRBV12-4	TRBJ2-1	TGTGCCAGCAGTTGGGGGGACAGCTGGGGTGAGCAGTTCTTC	CASSWGDSWGEQFF
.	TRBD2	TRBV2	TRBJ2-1	TGTGCCAGCAGTGGATTAGCGGGAGGGGACAATGAGCAGTTCTTC	CASSGLAGGDNEQFF